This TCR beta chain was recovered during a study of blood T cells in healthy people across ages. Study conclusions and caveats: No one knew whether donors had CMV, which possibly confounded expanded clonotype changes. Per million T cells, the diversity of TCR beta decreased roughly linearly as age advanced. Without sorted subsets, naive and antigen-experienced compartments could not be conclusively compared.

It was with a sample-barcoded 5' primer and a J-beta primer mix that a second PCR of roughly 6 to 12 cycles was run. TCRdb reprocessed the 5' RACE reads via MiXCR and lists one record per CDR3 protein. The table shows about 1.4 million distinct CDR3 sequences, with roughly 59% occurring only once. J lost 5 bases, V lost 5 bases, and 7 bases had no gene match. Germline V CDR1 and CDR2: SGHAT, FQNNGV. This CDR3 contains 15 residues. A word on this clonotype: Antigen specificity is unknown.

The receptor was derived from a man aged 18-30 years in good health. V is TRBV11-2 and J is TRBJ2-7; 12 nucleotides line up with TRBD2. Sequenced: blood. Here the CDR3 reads CASSLRLAGVDEQYF. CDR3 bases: TGTGCCAGCAGCCTAAGACTAGCGGGAGTGGACGAGCAGTACTTC. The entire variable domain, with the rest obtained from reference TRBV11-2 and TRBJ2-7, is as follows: EAGVAQSPRYKIIEKRQSVAFWCNPISGHATLYWYQQILGQGPKLLIQFQNNGVVDDSQLPKDRFSAERLKGVDSTLKIQPAKLEDSAVYLCASSLRLAGVDEQYFGPGTRLTVT.